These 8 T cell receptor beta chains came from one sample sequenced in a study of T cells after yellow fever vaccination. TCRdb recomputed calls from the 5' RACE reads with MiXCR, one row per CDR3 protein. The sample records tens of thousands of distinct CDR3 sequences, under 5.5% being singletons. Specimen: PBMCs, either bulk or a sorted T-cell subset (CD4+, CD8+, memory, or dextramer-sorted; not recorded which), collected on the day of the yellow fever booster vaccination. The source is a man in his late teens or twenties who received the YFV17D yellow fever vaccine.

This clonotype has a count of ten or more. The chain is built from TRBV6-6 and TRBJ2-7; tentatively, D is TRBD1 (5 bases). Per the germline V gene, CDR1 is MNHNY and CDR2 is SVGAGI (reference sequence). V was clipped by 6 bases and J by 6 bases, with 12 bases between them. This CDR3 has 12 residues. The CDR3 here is CASRQGFGEQYV. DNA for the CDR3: TGTGCCAGCAGGCAGGGTTTTGGCGAGCAGTACGTC.

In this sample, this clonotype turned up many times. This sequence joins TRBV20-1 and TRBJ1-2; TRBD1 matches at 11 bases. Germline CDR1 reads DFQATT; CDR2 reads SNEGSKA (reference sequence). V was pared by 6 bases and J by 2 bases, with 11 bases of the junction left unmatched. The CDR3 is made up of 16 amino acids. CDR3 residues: CSANRGQGAENYGYTF. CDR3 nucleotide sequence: TGCAGTGCCAATAGAGGACAGGGGGCCGAGAACTATGGCTACACCTTC.

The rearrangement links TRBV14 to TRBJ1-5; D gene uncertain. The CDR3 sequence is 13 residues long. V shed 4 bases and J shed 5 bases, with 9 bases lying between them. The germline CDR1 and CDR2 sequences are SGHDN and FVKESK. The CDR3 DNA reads TGTGCCAGCAGCCCGGACCTGGATCAGCCCCAGCATTTT. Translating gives CASSPDLDQPQHF. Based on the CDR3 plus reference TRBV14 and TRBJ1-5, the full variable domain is EAGVTQFPSHSVIEKGQTVTLRCDPISGHDNLYWYRRVMGKEIKFLLHFVKESKQDESGMPNNRFLAERTGGTYSTLKVQPAELEDSGVYFCASSPDLDQPQHFGDGTRLSIL.

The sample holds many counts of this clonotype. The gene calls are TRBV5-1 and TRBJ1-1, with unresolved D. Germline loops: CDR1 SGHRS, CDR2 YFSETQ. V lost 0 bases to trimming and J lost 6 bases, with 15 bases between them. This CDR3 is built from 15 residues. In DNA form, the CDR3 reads TGCGCCAGCAGCTTGGCCTTAGATCCAGGCGCTGAAGCTTTCTTT. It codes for CASSLALDPGAEAFF.

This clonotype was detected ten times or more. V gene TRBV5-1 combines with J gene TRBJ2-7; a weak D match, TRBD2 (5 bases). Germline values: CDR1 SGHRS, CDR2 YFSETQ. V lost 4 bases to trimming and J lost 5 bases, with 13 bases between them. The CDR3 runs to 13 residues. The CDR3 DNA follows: TGCGCCAGCAGCCTAGGCGTGGGAGACGAGCAGTACTTC. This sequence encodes CASSLGVGDEQYF.

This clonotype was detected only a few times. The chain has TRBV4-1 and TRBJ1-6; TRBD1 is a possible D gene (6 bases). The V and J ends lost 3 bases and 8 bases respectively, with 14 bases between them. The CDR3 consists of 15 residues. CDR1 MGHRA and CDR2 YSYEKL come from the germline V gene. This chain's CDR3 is CASSQRTDSYSPLHF. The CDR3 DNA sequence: TGCGCCAGCAGCCAGAGGACAGACAGCTATTCACCCCTCCACTTT.

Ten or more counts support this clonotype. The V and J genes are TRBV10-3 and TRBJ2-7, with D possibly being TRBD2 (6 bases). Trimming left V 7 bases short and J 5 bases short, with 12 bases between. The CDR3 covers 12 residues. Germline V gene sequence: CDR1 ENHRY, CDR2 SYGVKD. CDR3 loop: CAITWDSNEQYF. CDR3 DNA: TGTGCCATCACTTGGGACTCTAACGAGCAGTACTTC.

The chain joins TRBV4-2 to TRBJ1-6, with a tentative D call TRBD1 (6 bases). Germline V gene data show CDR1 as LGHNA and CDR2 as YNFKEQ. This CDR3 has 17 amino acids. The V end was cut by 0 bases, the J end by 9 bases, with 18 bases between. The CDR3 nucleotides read TGTGCCAGCAGCCAAGAGGCGCGTGGGCGAGGGGGTTCACCCCTCCACTTT. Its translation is CASSQEARGRGGSPLHF.